This TCR beta chain is drawn from a study of cytomegalovirus exposure and HLA in healthy donors. Overall study context: Of about 390 genotyped donors, around 86% grouped in the Caucasian-associated ancestry cluster. Whole-study results and caveats: In vitro confirmation showed a few CMV-associated chains to be CMV antigen specific. Most TCR sequences were rare, but some public TCRs occurred in many donors.

Nominal health characterized the donors when sampled, though unrecorded immune exposures were likely. Researchers ran the PCR with 60 Vbeta and 13 Jbeta primers. Produced via immunoSEQ multiplex PCR; TCRdb's table is partial and in-frame only. The sample has fewer than 200,000 clones. With regard to this clone: Antigen specificity is unknown.

CDR1 and CDR2 (germline): MRHNA, SNTAGT. This CDR3 contains 13 residues. The V and J ends lost 4 bases and 0 bases respectively, with 5 bases between them. The clonotype was recovered from a man aged 25 to 40 in good health and CMV-seronegative. This chain joins TRBV6-4 and TRBJ2-3; no clear D gene. The source material was PBMCs. This CDR3 reads CASSVSSTDTQYF. The CDR3 DNA is TGTGCCAGCAGTGTGTCGAGCACAGATACGCAGTATTTT.